This T cell receptor beta chain was sequenced during a study of regulatory T cells in long-lasting Graves disease. The CDR3 sequence is 11 residues long. The V end was cut by 5 bases, the J end by 8 bases, with 8 bases between. Building the TCR beta libraries relied on iRepertoire HTBI primers, and CDR3 regions underwent Arm-PCR. TCRdb passed the multiplex PCR reads through MiXCR, listing each CDR3 protein once. The profile shows about 530,000 distinct CDR3 sequences, approximately 16% of them singletons. Described time point: newly diagnosed GD, antithyroid drugs for less than 3 months. From RNA extracted from PBMCs, the TCR library was made. In this sample, this clonotype turned up a few times. These data were also reused for a study on T cells in Graves' hyperthyroidism and ophthalmopathy.

The specimen comprised peripheral blood mononuclear cells (PBMCs), sampled at new diagnosis, from a patient treated with antithyroid drugs. The receptor was derived from a woman aged 35-60 years with Graves disease. This chain connects TRBV12-3 or TRBV12-4 to TRBJ2-3; no clear D gene. This CDR3 is CASSPSATQYF. As DNA, the CDR3 is TGTGCCAGCAGTCCCTCAGCTACGCAGTATTTT.